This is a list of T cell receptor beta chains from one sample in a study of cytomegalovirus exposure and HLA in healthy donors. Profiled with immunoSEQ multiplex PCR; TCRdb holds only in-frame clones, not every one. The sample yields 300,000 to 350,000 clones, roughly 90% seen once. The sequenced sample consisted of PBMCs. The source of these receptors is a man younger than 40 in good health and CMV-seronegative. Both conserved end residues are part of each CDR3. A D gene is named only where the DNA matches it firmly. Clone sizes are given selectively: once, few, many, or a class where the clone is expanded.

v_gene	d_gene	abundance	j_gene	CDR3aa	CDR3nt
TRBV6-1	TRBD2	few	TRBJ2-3	CASSEVLAGGTDTQYF	TGTGCCAGCAGTGAAGTGTTAGCGGGTGGCACAGATACGCAGTATTTT
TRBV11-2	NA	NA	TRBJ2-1	CASSLVGGMSYNEQFF	TGTGCCAGCAGCTTAGTGGGGGGTATGTCCTACAATGAGCAGTTCTTC
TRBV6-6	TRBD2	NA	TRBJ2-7	CASRGGGDYEQYF	TGTGCCAGCAGGGGCGGGGGAGACTACGAGCAGTACTTC
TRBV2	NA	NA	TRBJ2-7	CASSDLSQDYEQYF	TGTGCCAGCAGTGATTTGAGTCAGGATTACGAGCAGTACTTC
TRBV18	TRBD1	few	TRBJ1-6	CASSKDRPNSPLHF	TGTGCCAGCTCAAAGGACAGGCCTAATTCACCCCTCCACTTT
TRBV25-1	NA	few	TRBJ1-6	CASSAQLANSPLHF	TGTGCCAGCAGTGCCCAATTGGCTAATTCACCCCTCCACTTT
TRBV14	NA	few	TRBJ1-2	CASSQVPGNYGYTF	TGTGCCAGCAGCCAGGTACCGGGAAACTATGGCTACACCTTC
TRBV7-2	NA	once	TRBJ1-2	CASRKGTATFYGYTF	TGTGCCAGCAGGAAGGGGACTGCGACCTTCTATGGCTACACCTTC
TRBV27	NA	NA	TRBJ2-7	CASSLSSGATYEQYF	TGTGCCAGCAGTTTATCTTCAGGGGCTACCTACGAGCAGTACTTC
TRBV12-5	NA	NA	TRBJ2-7	CASGPLPGTSYEQYF	TGTGCTAGTGGCCCCCTCCCAGGAACTTCCTACGAGCAGTACTTC
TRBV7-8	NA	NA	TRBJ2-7	CASSSLNPGVYEQYF	TGTGCCAGCAGCTCTTTAAACCCCGGTGTTTACGAGCAGTACTTC
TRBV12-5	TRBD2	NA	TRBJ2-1	CASGRGLAGGSYNEQFF	TGTGCTAGTGGTCGAGGACTAGCGGGGGGTTCCTACAATGAGCAGTTCTTC
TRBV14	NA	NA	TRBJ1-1	CASSVSDTEAFF	TGTGCCAGCAGCGTCAGCGACACTGAAGCTTTCTTT
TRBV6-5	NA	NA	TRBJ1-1	CASSYAGRAFF	TGTGCCAGCAGTTACGCGGGGAGAGCTTTCTTT
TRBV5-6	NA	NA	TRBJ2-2	CASSLLESGELFF	TGTGCCAGCAGCTTGCTGGAGAGCGGGGAGCTGTTTTTT
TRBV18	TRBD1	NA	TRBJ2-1	CASSLSGGASNEQFF	TGTGCCAGCTCACTGTCAGGGGGAGCTAGCAATGAGCAGTTCTTC
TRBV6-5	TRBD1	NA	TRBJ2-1	CASRYDRGLENEQFF	TGTGCCAGCAGGTACGACAGGGGTTTGGAAAATGAGCAGTTCTTC
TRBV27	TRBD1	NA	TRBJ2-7	CASNKQGAYEQYF	TGTGCCAGCAACAAACAGGGGGCCTACGAGCAGTACTTC
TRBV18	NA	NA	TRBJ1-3	CASSQGVGNTIYF	TGTGCCAGCTCACAGGGAGTTGGAAACACCATATATTTT
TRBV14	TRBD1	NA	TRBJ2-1	CASSRGQLMLNEQFF	TGTGCCAGCAGCCGGGGACAGTTAATGCTCAATGAGCAGTTCTTC
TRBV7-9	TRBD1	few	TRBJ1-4	CASSLGTGSEEKLFF	TGTGCCAGCAGCTTAGGGACAGGGTCGGAAGAAAAACTGTTTTTT
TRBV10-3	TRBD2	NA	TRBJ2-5	CAIARASGDVETQYF	TGTGCCATCGCGCGGGCTAGCGGGGACGTGGAGACCCAGTACTTC